This T cell receptor (beta chain) comes out of a study of shared clonotypes between healthy human individuals. The study's findings and limits: Tissue TCR repertoires likely differ from these blood-only repertoires.

The protocol was immunoSEQ multiplex PCR, while the TCRdb copy is restricted to in-frame clones and leaves out a portion. The sample lists around 1,000,000 clones, 60% to 85% occurring once. Germline V gives CDR1 LNHDA, CDR2 SQIVND (reference sequence). The V end was cut by 6 bases, the J end by 6 bases, with 17 bases between. The CDR3 has 14 amino acids. This clone appeared once. Its target is unknown. This receptor was taken from a man younger than 30 in good health. Some clones in this sample may be carry-over from other donors' samples. Source material: memory CD4+ T cells from PBMCs. Subset of the sample: CD45RA-negative fraction. The chain carries TRBV19 and TRBJ1-2, with D unclear. DNA of the CDR3: TGTGCCAGTAGGGGTTCCGGGGTAGGAGATGGCTACACCTTC. It yields the protein CASRGSGVGDGYTF.